These 17 T cell receptor beta chains came from one sample sequenced in a study of regulatory T cells in long-lasting Graves disease. Investigators prepared the TCR beta libraries by applying iRepertoire HTBI primers and Arm-PCR of CDR3 regions. One entry per CDR3 protein, called by TCRdb with MiXCR from the multiplex PCR reads. The sample consists of roughly 500,000 distinct CDR3 sequences, 12% of them appearing once. Time point specified: newly diagnosed GD, antithyroid drugs for less than 3 months. PBMC RNA served as the TCR library source. This same sample was also taken into another study, of T cells in Graves' hyperthyroidism and ophthalmopathy.

This specimen consisted of peripheral blood mononuclear cells (PBMCs), obtained at new diagnosis, from a patient treated with antithyroid drugs. These receptors all stem from a woman in her 30s with Graves disease.

With respect to this clonotype: Being one base from a much bigger clone, this may be a read error. CDR3 bases: TGTGCCAGTGGAGGTTTAAACAGGTGCAATCAGCCCCAGCATTTT. This encodes CASGGLNRCNQPQHF. This chain joins TRBV19 and TRBJ1-5; D is possibly TRBD1 (5 bases). Germline V gene lookup returns CDR1 LNHDA and CDR2 SQIVND (reference sequence). The CDR3 runs 15 residues. Trimming cost V 8 bases and J 2 bases, with 16 bases left between them.

This clonotype showed up many times. This rearrangement joins TRBV15 to TRBJ1-4, with unresolved D. The germline gives CDR1 LNHNV, CDR2 YYDKDF (reference sequence). Trimming left V 1 base short and J 7 bases short, with 1 base between. The CDR3 is 11 residues long. CDR3 sequence: CATSRAEKLFF. CDR3 in DNA: TGTGCCACCAGCAGAGCTGAAAAACTGTTTTTT.

This clonotype was seen many times. The V and J genes are TRBV24-1 and TRBJ2-7; TRBD2 aligns across 8 bases. J gave up 6 bases and V 3 bases, and 9 bases lay outside the gene matches. The CDR3 extends over 15 amino acids. Germline lookup yields CDR1 KGHDR and CDR2 SFDVKD. This CDR3 reads CATSDPQAGVGEQYF. Written as DNA, the CDR3 is TGTGCCACCAGTGATCCACAAGCGGGAGTCGGCGAGCAGTACTTC.

This clonotype was recorded many times. V is TRBV19 and J is TRBJ1-3; D ambiguous. Trimming removed 6 bases from V and 0 bases from J, with 15 bases in between. Germline V lookup: CDR1 LNHDA, CDR2 SQIVND (reference sequence). CDR3 length: 16 residues. In DNA form, the CDR3 reads TGTGCCAGTAGGCCCTCGCGAGCAGACTCTGGAAACACCATATATTTT. This gives the protein CASRPSRADSGNTIYF. Supplemented by reference TRBV19 and TRBJ1-3, the full variable domain reads DGGITQSPKYLFRKEGQNVTLSCEQNLNHDAMYWYRQDPGQGLRLIYYSQIVNDFQKGDIAEGYSVSREKKESFPLTVTSAQKNPTAFYLCASRPSRADSGNTIYFGEGSWLTVV.

This clonotype was counted at least ten times. V gene TRBV30 combines with J gene TRBJ1-2; possibly TRBD1 for D (5 bases). Germline V CDR1 and CDR2: GTSNPN, SVGIG (reference sequence). V was shortened by 8 bases and J by 4 bases, with 14 bases between the two germline ends. The CDR3 contains 12 residues. The CDR3 nucleotides are TGTGCCCACCCCCGGGGGAGCTATGGCTACACCTTC. Its translation: CAHPRGSYGYTF.

On this clonotype: This may arise from a read error, as a much more abundant clone is one base away. The rearrangement uses TRBV2 and TRBJ2-3; 7 bases agree with TRBD1. Matching the DNA end better, TRBJ2-7 makes the J call doubtful. CDR3 length: 15 residues. Germline V CDR1 and CDR2: SNHLY, FYNNEI. CDR3 DNA sequence: TGTGCCAGCAGGTACATCGGGACAGAATACAATGAGCAGTACTTC. Encoded protein: CASRYIGTEYNEQYF.

This clonotype was detected many times. The J gene is TRBJ1-2, the V gene TRBV6-1; D possibly corresponds to TRBD1 (6 bases). The CDR3 extends over 14 amino acids. Germline V CDR1 and CDR2: MNHNS, SASEGT. Trimming removed 4 bases at V and 6 bases at J, with 15 bases between. The CDR3 coding sequence is TGTGCCAGCAGTGCCCAGGGGCAGATCCATGGCTACACCTTC. This encodes CASSAQGQIHGYTF.

There are many counts of this clonotype. The gene calls are TRBV7-8 and TRBJ1-2; 8 bases line up with TRBD1. This CDR3 spans 16 amino acids. After removal of 2 bases from V and 1 base from J, the junction contained 6 bases not matched to a gene. Per the germline V gene, CDR1 is SGHVS and CDR2 is FQNEAQ. The CDR3: CASSLMVGQDNYGYTF. The CDR3 DNA follows: TGTGCCAGCAGCTTAATGGTGGGACAGGATAACTATGGCTACACCTTC. Full variable domain (outside the CDR3, taken from reference TRBV7-8 and TRBJ1-2): GAGVSQSPRYKVAKRGQDVALRCDPISGHVSLFWYQQALGQGPEFLTYFQNEAQLDKSGLPSDRFFAERPEGSVSTLKIQRTQQEDSAVYLCASSLMVGQDNYGYTFGSGTRLTVV.

This clonotype was found many times. The chain combines TRBV11-2 with TRBJ2-3; 7 nucleotides agree with TRBD2. CDR3 size: 17 residues. Germline-derived CDR1 and CDR2 are SGHAT and FQNNGV. V lost 6 bases, J lost 6 bases, and 18 bases stayed unmatched. In DNA, the CDR3 is TGTGCCAGCAGTCTAGGGCGTCTAGCGGATAGAACGGATACGCAGTATTTT. This sequence encodes CASSLGRLADRTDTQYF.

This clonotype has a count of ten or more. The chain carries TRBV2 and TRBJ2-7; TRBD1 or TRBD2 may be the D gene (5 bases each). The CDR3 has 14 amino acids. CDR1 is SNHLY, CDR2 FYNNEI, per germline. V lost 4 bases and J lost 3, with 13 bases in between. The CDR3 is CASSAAGTNYEQYF. DNA of the CDR3: TGTGCCAGCAGTGCCGCCGGGACGAACTACGAGCAGTACTTC.

This clonotype was counted many times. The chain couples TRBV19 to TRBJ1-1, with 10 bases that match TRBD1. The CDR3 consists of 14 residues. Germline CDR1 and CDR2: LNHDA and SQIVND (reference sequence). J lost 4 bases, V lost 6 bases, and 5 bases had no gene match. The CDR3 here is CASRFRTGGTEAFF. The CDR3 coding sequence is TGTGCCAGTAGATTCCGGACAGGGGGCACTGAAGCTTTCTTT.

This clonotype was seen a handful of times. This chain uses TRBV5-1 with TRBJ2-3; TRBD1 aligns across 7 bases. The CDR3 sequence is 15 residues long. J was trimmed by 0 bases and V by 5 bases; bases with no gene match: 6. Germline-derived CDR1 and CDR2 are SGHRS and YFSETQ. The CDR3 spells CASSQGDPSTDTQYF. The CDR3 DNA sequence: TGCGCCAGCAGTCAGGGGGATCCTAGCACAGATACGCAGTATTTT.

This clonotype was picked up a small number of times. The chain is built from TRBV19 and TRBJ1-1, with 8 bases aligning to TRBD1. Trimming at V came to 6 bases and at J to 1 base, leaving 4 bases not matched to a gene. This CDR3 is built from 14 residues. CDR1 and CDR2 from the germline V gene are LNHDA and SQIVND (reference sequence). CDR3 region: CASRTGTGNTEAFF. The CDR3 coding sequence is TGTGCCAGTAGGACCGGGACAGGGAACACTGAAGCTTTCTTT. Looking up the rest from reference TRBV19 and TRBJ1-1 gives the full variable domain: DGGITQSPKYLFRKEGQNVTLSCEQNLNHDAMYWYRQDPGQGLRLIYYSQIVNDFQKGDIAEGYSVSREKKESFPLTVTSAQKNPTAFYLCASRTGTGNTEAFFGQGTRLTVV.

This clonotype was detected a few times. The V and J genes are TRBV5-4 and TRBJ1-1, with D possibly matching TRBD1 (5 bases). The CDR3 is 15 amino acids. V was cut by 3 bases and J by 0 bases, with 12 bases left in between. Germline CDR1 and CDR2: SGHNT and YYREEE (reference sequence). CDR3 loop: CASSSGGRMNTEAFF. The CDR3 nucleotides read TGTGCCAGCAGCTCGGGGGGGAGAATGAACACTGAAGCTTTCTTT.

This clonotype was seen many times. The chain combines TRBV12-3 or TRBV12-4 with TRBJ1-6; 10 nucleotides line up with TRBD1. There are 15 residues in the CDR3. J was trimmed by 4 bases and V by 3 bases; bases with no gene match: 0. This CDR3 reads CASSLDRGYNSPLHF. CDR3 in DNA: TGTGCCAGCAGTTTGGACAGGGGGTATAATTCACCCCTCCACTTT.

The table lists this clonotype with many counts. CDR3 protein: CASSPRASGNFQETQYF. DNA of the CDR3: TGTGCCAGCTCACCGCGGGCTAGCGGGAACTTTCAAGAGACCCAGTACTTC. This chain links TRBV18 with TRBJ2-5; the match to TRBD2 covers 9 bases. Germline V CDR1 and CDR2: KGHSH, LQKENI. The ends lost 3 bases at V and 2 bases at J; junction bases unmatched: 10. There are 17 residues in the CDR3.

This clonotype was seen only a few times. The V call is TRBV20-1, the J call TRBJ2-7; perhaps D is TRBD1 or TRBD2 (5 bases each). CDR1 and CDR2 from the germline V gene are DFQATT and SNEGSKA (reference sequence). Trimming removed 1 base from V and 5 bases from J, with 18 bases in between. The CDR3 is made up of 15 amino acids. In DNA form, the CDR3 reads TGCAGTGCTAGAGGCCCCGGGCTGGGGCGGGACGAGCAGTACTTC. Its translation: CSARGPGLGRDEQYF.